This TCR beta chain comes out of a study of CD8 T cells in Susac syndrome. CDR3 length: 15 residues. The V end lost 1 base, the J end lost 5 bases, and 12 bases lay between the germline ends. Germline CDR1 MDHEN, CDR2 SYDVKM. TCR beta was sequenced from blood CD8+ and CD4+ T cells. TEMRA cells were enriched by FACS, and CD4+ and CD8+ T cells were negatively isolated. Roughly 0.45 to 1 ug RNA was reverse transcribed with random hexamers. A single record per CDR3 protein comes from TCRdb applying MiXCR to the immunoSEQ multiplex PCR reads. Found here are 70,000 to 75,000 distinct CDR3 sequences, around 93% of them singletons; the top ten hold less than 0.19%.

Sequencing used CD4+ T cells from PBMCs. The sequence came from a human donor with Susac syndrome. The chain joins TRBV28 to TRBJ2-1; tentative D call: TRBD2 (6 bases). The CDR3 is CASSLFGLLNNEQFF. In nucleotides, the CDR3 is TGTGCCAGCAGTTTATTTGGACTACTGAACAATGAGCAGTTCTTC.